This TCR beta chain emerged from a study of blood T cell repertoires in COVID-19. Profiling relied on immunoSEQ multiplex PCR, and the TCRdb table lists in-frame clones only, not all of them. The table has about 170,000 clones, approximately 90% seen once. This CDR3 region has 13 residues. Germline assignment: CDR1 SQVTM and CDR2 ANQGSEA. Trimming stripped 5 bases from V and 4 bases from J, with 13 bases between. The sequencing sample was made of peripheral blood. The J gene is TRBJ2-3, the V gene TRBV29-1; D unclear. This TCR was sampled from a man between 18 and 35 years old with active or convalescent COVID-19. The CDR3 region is CSVNPRSSDTQYF. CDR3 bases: TGCAGCGTTAACCCGAGGAGCTCAGATACGCAGTATTTT.